The 30 T cell receptor beta chains below all came from one sample that was sequenced in a study of T cells in Graves' hyperthyroidism and ophthalmopathy. RNA transcripts yielded amplified TCR beta CDR3 regions. In the first-round RT-PCR of the TCR CDR3, the HTBI primer set was used. From the multiplex PCR reads, TCRdb called clonotypes with MiXCR, one entry per CDR3 protein. This table holds a few hundred thousand distinct CDR3 sequences, 13% to 15% found once. The specimen was blood. The receptors were gathered from a woman between 40 and 55 years old with Graves' hyperthyroidism.

Note on this clonotype: It may be a read error: a sequence one base away is much more abundant. The chain employs TRBV29-1 and TRBJ2-5; tentatively, D is TRBD1 (6 bases). Germline assignment: CDR1 SQVTM and CDR2 ANQGSEA. Trimming took off 7 bases at V and 5 bases at J, with 14 bases between the two ends. The CDR3 length is 12 residues. CDR3 nucleotide sequence: TGCAGCGCCAGGAGGACAGAGGAGACCCAGTACTTC. This codes for CSARRTEETQYF.

This clonotype has a count of ten or more. V is TRBV10-3 and J is TRBJ1-1; D possibly corresponds to TRBD1 (6 bases). The CDR3 is 14 amino acids. From germline, CDR1 is ENHRY and CDR2 SYGVKD. Trimming left V 7 bases short and J 0 bases short, with 12 bases between. As DNA, the CDR3 is TGTGCCATCAACCCGGACAGAATGAACACTGAAGCTTTCTTT. It specifies CAINPDRMNTEAFF.

This clonotype has at least ten counts. The rearrangement joins TRBV2 to TRBJ2-7; possibly TRBD1 for D (5 bases). The CDR3 contains 14 residues. Germline CDR1 and CDR2: SNHLY and FYNNEI. V was clipped by 3 bases and J by 2 bases, with 11 bases between them. In DNA form, the CDR3 reads TGTGCCAGCAGTGACCGACAGACCACCTACGAGCAGTACTTC. This gives the protein CASSDRQTTYEQYF.

There are a few counts of this clonotype. Because the CDR3 is missing its conserved closing phenylalanine or tryptophan, this is likely a read error. This chain uses TRBV3-1 with TRBJ1-1; 7 bases line up with TRBD1. CDR3 length: 19 amino acids. V shed 1 base and J 1 base; nucleotides not matched to a gene: 15. Looked up from germline, CDR1 is LGHDT and CDR2 is YNNKEL (reference sequence). CDR3 in amino acids: CASSQGRGNPGQRNTEAFL. The CDR3, as DNA: TGTGCCAGCAGCCAAGGTAGGGGGAATCCGGGACAGCGGAACACTGAAGCTTTCCTT.

This chain joins TRBV7-9 and TRBJ2-1; D unresolved. Trimming pared 6 bases from V and 5 bases from J, leaving 11 bases between. CDR3 length: 13 amino acids. Germline V lookup: CDR1 SEHNR, CDR2 FQNEAQ (reference sequence). The CDR3 bases are TGTGCCAGCAGTACCACAACTAACAATGAGCAGTTCTTC. Translated: CASSTTTNNEQFF.

This clonotype was counted ten times or more. The V gene is TRBV12-3 or TRBV12-4, the J gene TRBJ2-4, with D maybe TRBD1 (6 bases). CDR3 length equals 14 residues. V was trimmed by 5 bases and J by 2 bases, leaving 10 bases between them. CDR3: CASSEDSSKNIQYF. In DNA form, the CDR3 reads TGTGCCAGCAGTGAGGACAGCTCCAAAAACATTCAGTACTTC.

This chain links TRBV19 with TRBJ2-1; 9 bases agree with TRBD2. There are 18 residues in the CDR3. Trimming cost V 7 bases and J 0 bases; bases outside gene matches: 13. The V gene's germline CDR1 is LNHDA and CDR2 SQIVND (reference sequence). The CDR3 DNA is TGTGCCAGTAAGGCAGTGACTAGCGGACCAAGCTCCTACAATGAGCAGTTCTTC. Translation gives CASKAVTSGPSSYNEQFF.

In its sample, this clonotype was seen many times. The V gene is TRBV2, the J gene TRBJ2-7, with D possibly being TRBD2 (5 bases). This CDR3 region has 15 residues. V was shortened by 4 bases and J by 0 bases, with 13 bases between the two germline ends. In germline, CDR1 is SNHLY, CDR2 FYNNEI. CDR3 DNA sequence: TGTGCCAGCAGTGCCTTTAGTGGGAGCTCCTACGAGCAGTACTTC. Its translation is CASSAFSGSSYEQYF.

The chain recombines TRBV6-2 or TRBV6-3 with TRBJ1-4; D uncertain. V was cut by 7 bases and J by 0 bases, with 12 bases left in between. Germline CDR1 is MNHEY and CDR2 is SVGEGT. The CDR3 has 15 amino acids. The CDR3 coding sequence is TGTGCCAGCACCAGCTTGGATGCAACTAATGAAAAACTGTTTTTT. It yields the protein CASTSLDATNEKLFF.

This clonotype was seen at least ten times. V usage is TRBV7-9 and J usage is TRBJ2-1, with 8 bases that match TRBD1. V shed 0 bases and J 1 base; nucleotides not matched to a gene: 2. Germline CDR1 is SEHNR and CDR2 is FQNEAQ (reference sequence). CDR3 length: 16 residues. The CDR3 DNA is TGTGCCAGCAGCTTAGCCGGGACAGGTTCCTACAATGAGCAGTTCTTC. This gives the protein CASSLAGTGSYNEQFF.

This clonotype was detected many times. The rearrangement uses TRBV6-2 or TRBV6-3 and TRBJ2-7; D unresolved. This CDR3 comprises 12 residues. Trimming stripped 2 bases from V and 0 bases from J, with 2 bases between. The V gene's germline CDR1 is MNHEY and CDR2 SVGEGT. DNA of the CDR3: TGTGCCAGCAGTTACGTCTCCTACGAGCAGTACTTC. Translation gives CASSYVSYEQYF.

This clonotype occurred a few times. Possible read error: a much larger clone is one base away. The J gene is TRBJ2-3, the V gene TRBV12-3 or TRBV12-4; a weak D match, TRBD1 (6 bases). This CDR3 spans 13 amino acids. V gave up 4 bases and J gave up 6 bases, with 11 bases separating them. The CDR3 loop reads CASSSGVRDTQYF. CDR3 nucleotides: TGTGCCAGCAGTTCAGGGGTACGGGATACGCAGTATTTT.

The chain uses TRBV4-2 and TRBJ2-5, with D possibly matching TRBD1 (6 bases). The CDR3 totals 15 residues. Germline V lookup: CDR1 LGHNA, CDR2 YNFKEQ. The germline V and J ends were trimmed by 1 base and 3 bases, with 12 bases remaining between them. The CDR3 reads CASSQVRGPEETQYF. As DNA, the CDR3 is TGTGCCAGCAGCCAAGTCAGGGGCCCCGAAGAGACCCAGTACTTC.

This clonotype was detected a few times. The rearrangement links TRBV5-1 to TRBJ2-4; TRBD1 might be the D (6 bases). The CDR3 covers 15 residues. Trimming removed 3 bases from V and 4 bases from J, with 14 bases in between. Germline CDR1 reads SGHRS; CDR2 reads YFSETQ. The CDR3 DNA reads TGCGCCAGCAGCTACCCCGAGGGGGATAAAAACATTCAGTACTTC. Its translation is CASSYPEGDKNIQYF.

V usage is TRBV6-1 and J usage is TRBJ1-3; D possibly corresponds to TRBD1 (6 bases). V lost 8 bases and J 5 bases, leaving 28 bases between the germline ends. CDR3 length equals 18 residues. CDR1 is MNHNS, CDR2 SASEGT, per germline. DNA for the CDR3: TGTGCCAGCGCTCAGGGGCGAGCTATTCCTTTTGGGAGAAACACCATATATTTT. Translation gives CASAQGRAIPFGRNTIYF.

This clonotype has only a few counts. The chain uses TRBV4-1 and TRBJ2-3; D uncertain. CDR1 and CDR2 (germline): MGHRA, YSYEKL. This CDR3 has 18 amino acids. V was clipped by 1 base and J by 4 bases, with 21 bases between them. In nucleotides, the CDR3 is TGCGCCAGCAGCCAAGGTCTTTCGAACAATCTAAGGTCAGATACGCAGTATTTT. This sequence encodes CASSQGLSNNLRSDTQYF.

This clonotype appeared many times. The J gene is TRBJ2-2, the V gene TRBV28; D is possibly TRBD1 or TRBD2 (6 bases each). Germline V lookup: CDR1 MDHEN, CDR2 SYDVKM. This CDR3 is 19 amino acids long. Trimming took 5 bases from V and 0 from J, leaving 22 bases between them. The CDR3: CASSVASFAEGANTGELFF. CDR3 bases: TGTGCCAGCAGTGTTGCCTCCTTCGCGGAGGGGGCGAACACCGGGGAGCTGTTTTTT.

The CDR3: CSVEGNTPGHQETQYF. The DNA for the CDR3 is TGCAGCGTTGAAGGGAACACCCCAGGCCACCAAGAGACCCAGTACTTC. The chain combines TRBV29-1 with TRBJ2-5; D gene ambiguous. From germline, CDR1 is SQVTM and CDR2 ANQGSEA. V lost 1 base and J lost 0, with 15 bases in between. The CDR3 totals 16 residues.

This clonotype rates as medium-sized. The chain carries TRBV7-9 and TRBJ1-2, with D tentatively TRBD1 (6 bases). Germline CDR1 and CDR2: SEHNR and FQNEAQ (reference sequence). The V gene lost 5 bases and the J gene lost 7 bases, with 17 bases spanning the gap. The CDR3 contains 14 residues. The CDR3 DNA reads TGTGCCAGCAGCCATTCGGGGGGCCACCTTGGCTACACCTTC. As protein: CASSHSGGHLGYTF. Drawing the rest from reference TRBV7-9 and TRBJ1-2, the complete variable domain is DTGVSQNPRHKITKRGQNVTFRCDPISEHNRLYWYRQTLGQGPEFLTYFQNEAQLEKSRLLSDRFSAERPKGSFSTLEIQRTEQGDSAMYLCASSHSGGHLGYTFGSGTRLTVV.

This rearrangement joins TRBV18 to TRBJ2-3; perhaps TRBD1 as D (6 bases). The CDR3 runs 14 residues. CDR1 is KGHSH and CDR2 is LQKENI in the germline V gene. Trimming removed 8 bases from V and 2 bases from J, with 14 bases in between. The CDR3 bases are TGTGCCAGCGACGACGGACAGAACACAGATACGCAGTATTTT. This translates into CASDDGQNTDTQYF.

In this sample, this clonotype turned up many times. The chain uses TRBV6-1 and TRBJ2-5; possibly TRBD2 for D (5 bases). This CDR3 is built from 15 residues. Germline-derived CDR1 and CDR2 are MNHNS and SASEGT. The ends were cut back, 7 bases at V and 1 base at J, with 16 bases in the middle. The CDR3 bases are TGTGCCAGCATCCCCAACACCGGGATCCAAGAGACCCAGTACTTC. Its protein is CASIPNTGIQETQYF.

This clonotype was recorded many times. The rearrangement joins TRBV3-1 to TRBJ1-1, with D hard to call. The CDR3 spans 12 residues. V was trimmed by 2 bases and J by 0 bases, leaving 1 base between them. Looked up from germline, CDR1 is LGHDT and CDR2 is YNNKEL (reference sequence). CDR3 DNA sequence: TGTGCCAGCAGCCAAATGAACACTGAAGCTTTCTTT. Protein sequence: CASSQMNTEAFF. Full variable domain (outside the CDR3, taken from reference TRBV3-1 and TRBJ1-1): DTAVSQTPKYLVTQMGNDKSIKCEQNLGHDTMYWYKQDSKKFLKIMFSYNNKELIINETVPNRFSPKSPDKAHLNLHINSLELGDSAVYFCASSQMNTEAFFGQGTRLTVV.

Many counts were recorded for this clonotype. The V call is TRBV28, the J call TRBJ1-4, with D possibly being TRBD1 (5 bases). V lost 3 bases to trimming and J lost 10 bases, with 15 bases between them. The CDR3 loop spans 14 amino acids. CDR1 and CDR2 from the germline V gene are MDHEN and SYDVKM. The CDR3 loop reads CASSFGREGRKLFF. The CDR3 DNA reads as TGTGCCAGCAGTTTCGGCAGGGAAGGACGAAAACTGTTTTTT.

The rearrangement links TRBV6-1 to TRBJ1-3, with TRBD1 matching over 9 bases. V lost 8 bases, J lost 4 bases, and 9 bases stayed unmatched. In germline, CDR1 is MNHNS, CDR2 SASEGT. The CDR3 is 15 amino acids. CDR3 nucleotide sequence: TGTGCCAGCCGACCCCTAGGACAGGGGGGAAACACCATATATTTT. Its translation is CASRPLGQGGNTIYF.

The CDR3 spells CASTIGGSGYNEQFF. DNA for the CDR3: TGTGCCAGCACCATAGGAGGGAGTGGCTACAATGAGCAGTTCTTC. The V and J genes are TRBV28 and TRBJ2-1, with TRBD2 as a possible D gene (6 bases). Trimming pared 7 bases from V and 3 bases from J, leaving 16 bases between. The CDR3 loop spans 15 amino acids. Germline CDR1 reads MDHEN; CDR2 reads SYDVKM.

This clonotype showed up many times. The chain has TRBV15 and TRBJ2-3; D gene unclear. Looked up from germline, CDR1 is LNHNV and CDR2 is YYDKDF (reference sequence). V was shortened by 4 bases and J by 1 base, with 15 bases between the two germline ends. The CDR3 runs to 16 residues. CDR3 residues: CATSNKGGSRTDTQYF. CDR3 DNA sequence: TGTGCCACCAGCAATAAAGGCGGATCCCGCACAGATACGCAGTATTTT.

This clonotype has a count of ten or more. The chain has TRBV20-1 and TRBJ1-2; TRBD1 aligns across 10 bases. There are 15 residues in the CDR3. Germline assignment: CDR1 DFQATT and CDR2 SNEGSKA (reference sequence). The V segment lost 4 bases and the J segment 3 bases; nucleotides outside the gene matches: 8. This chain's CDR3 is CSANPGQGIDYGYTF. The DNA for the CDR3 is TGCAGTGCTAACCCGGGACAGGGGATCGACTATGGCTACACCTTC.

The chain employs TRBV9 and TRBJ1-1, with no clear D. CDR1 SGDLS and CDR2 YYNGEE come from the germline V gene. This CDR3 is 15 amino acids long. V lost 2 bases to trimming and J lost 0 bases, with 11 bases between them. CDR3 in amino acids: CASSVKEAMNTEAFF. The DNA for the CDR3 is TGTGCCAGCAGCGTCAAGGAGGCGATGAACACTGAAGCTTTCTTT. Supplemented by reference TRBV9 and TRBJ1-1, the full variable domain reads DSGVTQTPKHLITATGQRVTLRCSPRSGDLSVYWYQQSLDQGLQFLIQYYNGEERAKGNILERFSAQQFPDLHSELNLSSLELGDSALYFCASSVKEAMNTEAFFGQGTRLTVV.

This clonotype appeared many times. The rearrangement uses TRBV11-3 and TRBJ2-7; 11 bases fit TRBD2. The CDR3 consists of 15 residues. CDR1 and CDR2 (germline): SGHNT, YENEEA. The V segment lost 1 base and the J segment 6 bases; nucleotides outside the gene matches: 5. The CDR3 loop reads CASSLGASGRPEQYF. As DNA, the CDR3 is TGTGCCAGCAGCTTAGGGGCTAGCGGGAGGCCCGAGCAGTACTTC. The whole variable domain, remainder taken from reference TRBV11-3 and TRBJ2-7, is EAGVVQSPRYKIIEKKQPVAFWCNPISGHNTLYWYLQNLGQGPELLIRYENEEAVDDSQLPKDRFSAERLKGVDSTLKIQPAELGDSAVYLCASSLGASGRPEQYFGPGTRLTVT.

The rearrangement links TRBV6-1 to TRBJ1-2; TRBD1 aligns across 10 bases. In germline, CDR1 is MNHNS, CDR2 SASEGT. V lost 5 bases to trimming and J lost 0 bases; unmatched junction nucleotides: 12. The CDR3 spans 18 residues. The CDR3 DNA reads as TGTGCCAGCAGTAAGTTAAGACAGGGGGCTACAGCTAACTATGGCTACACCTTC. Translation: CASSKLRQGATANYGYTF.